Following are 23 T cell receptor beta chains from one sample sequenced in a study of shared clonotypes between healthy human individuals. TCRdb keeps only in-frame clones here, not all; method: immunoSEQ multiplex PCR. Of millions of clones in the sample, approximately 94% are singletons; the top ten hold approximately 1.2%. Naive CD8 cells, CD45RO-negative and positively selected for CCR7, excluded terminally differentiated effector memory CD45RA+ cells. Sequenced input: naive CD8+ T cells sorted from blood. The receptors come from a man in his late teens or twenties in good health.

This rearrangement joins TRBV4-1 to TRBJ2-7; tentative D call: TRBD1 (5 bases). The CDR3 spans 15 residues. Germline CDR1 and CDR2: MGHRA and YSYEKL. Trimming left V 4 bases short and J 0 bases short, with 13 bases between. This CDR3 is CASSLRTLSSYEQYF. As DNA, the CDR3 is TGCGCCAGCAGCCTCAGGACACTGAGCTCCTACGAGCAGTACTTC.

The genes are TRBV4-1 and TRBJ2-1; unclear D gene. This CDR3 comprises 15 residues. The V gene's germline CDR1 is MGHRA and CDR2 YSYEKL. Trimming removed 4 bases at V and 7 bases at J, with 17 bases between. This CDR3 is CASSLQASHSNEQFF. CDR3 bases: TGCGCCAGCAGCCTCCAGGCGTCTCATTCGAATGAGCAGTTCTTC.

The chain recombines TRBV6-6 with TRBJ2-5; D might be TRBD2 (6 bases). Trimming cost V 1 base and J 4 bases, with 10 bases left between them. The germline V gene has CDR1 MNHNY and CDR2 SVGAGI (reference sequence). This CDR3 has 14 residues. The CDR3 DNA reads TGTGCCAGCAGTTACTGGGAGGTAGGAGAGACCCAGTACTTC. The encoded protein is CASSYWEVGETQYF.

The V call is TRBV30, the J call TRBJ1-5; TRBD1 is a possible D gene (5 bases). V was shortened by 5 bases and J by 0 bases, with 11 bases between the two germline ends. The germline gives CDR1 GTSNPN, CDR2 SVGIG (reference sequence). The CDR3 runs 14 residues. For the CDR3, the DNA is TGTGCCTGGGGGGGACGGGCTAGCAATCAGCCCCAGCATTTT. It yields the protein CAWGGRASNQPQHF. The full variable domain, rest sourced from reference TRBV30 and TRBJ1-5, is SQTIHQWPATLVQPVGSPLSLECTVEGTSNPNLYWYRQAAGRGLQLLFYSVGIGQISSEVPQNLSASRPQDRQFILSSKKLLLSDSGFYLCAWGGRASNQPQHFGDGTRLSIL.

The V and J genes are TRBV5-4 and TRBJ2-7; 7 nucleotides align to TRBD1. CDR1 is SGHNT and CDR2 is YYREEE in the germline V gene (reference sequence). V trimming: 4 bases; J trimming: 6 bases; junction bases outside the gene matches: 7. CDR3 size: 13 residues. In nucleotides, the CDR3 is TGTGCCAGCAGCGGGATGACAGGGAGCGAGCAGTACTTC. This encodes CASSGMTGSEQYF.

The V call is TRBV29-1, the J call TRBJ2-7, with 8 bases that match TRBD2. Germline CDR1 SQVTM, CDR2 ANQGSEA. The CDR3 has 12 amino acids. The CDR3 loop is CHGGVCSYEQYF. CDR3 bases: TGCCACGGGGGGGTCTGCTCCTACGAGCAGTACTTC.

The CDR3: CASSLAILKGLNTEAFF. The CDR3 DNA is TGCGCCAGCAGCTTGGCCATACTGAAAGGACTGAACACTGAAGCTTTCTTT. This chain connects TRBV5-1 to TRBJ1-1; D unclear. The CDR3 loop spans 17 amino acids. Per the germline V gene, CDR1 is SGHRS and CDR2 is YFSETQ. Trimming left V 0 bases short and J 0 bases short, with 15 bases between. The full variable domain, completed using reference TRBV5-1 and TRBJ1-1, is KAGVTQTPRYLIKTRGQQVTLSCSPISGHRSVSWYQQTPGQGLQFLFEYFSETQRNKGNFPGRFSGRQFSNSRSEMNVSTLELGDSALYLCASSLAILKGLNTEAFFGQGTRLTVV.

The rearrangement uses TRBV2 and TRBJ2-6, with D unclear. This CDR3 spans 15 amino acids. The V end lost 1 base, the J end lost 3 bases, and 7 bases lay between the germline ends. Germline loops: CDR1 SNHLY, CDR2 FYNNEI. As DNA, the CDR3 is TGTGCCAGCAGTGAAGGGGATCTTGGGGCCAACGTCCTGACTTTC. Protein sequence: CASSEGDLGANVLTF.

This clone was recorded once. The chain combines TRBV5-4 with TRBJ2-7; 10 bases fit TRBD2. Germline loops: CDR1 SGHNT, CDR2 YYREEE (reference sequence). This CDR3 spans 15 amino acids. With 7 bases clipped from V and 0 bases from J, the junction kept 7 bases outside the gene matches. The chain's CDR3 is CASGVAGGTSYEQYF. CDR3 sequence (DNA): TGTGCCAGCGGTGTAGCGGGAGGTACCTCCTACGAGCAGTACTTC.

This chain uses TRBV5-6 with TRBJ1-2; D remains ambiguous. Between the trimmed V and J ends, which lost 7 bases and 3 bases, there was a span of 7 bases. Per the germline V gene, CDR1 is SGHDT and CDR2 is YYEEEE. The CDR3 has 11 residues. The CDR3 DNA reads TGTGCCAGCGGGCCCGACTATGGCTACACCTTC. Encoded protein: CASGPDYGYTF.

This chain links TRBV19 with TRBJ2-7; 10 bases align to TRBD2. Per the germline V gene, CDR1 is LNHDA and CDR2 is SQIVND (reference sequence). J lost 10 bases, V lost 11 bases, and 11 bases had no gene match. The CDR3 is 12 residues long. The CDR3 nucleotides are TGTGCCGGCCCCGGGACTAGCGCGTCTCAGTACTTC. This translates into CAGPGTSASQYF.

The chain recombines TRBV27 with TRBJ2-7; TRBD2 matches 7 bases. With 8 bases clipped from V and 0 bases from J, the junction kept 16 bases outside the gene matches. CDR1 and CDR2 (germline): MNHEY, SMNVEV (reference sequence). The CDR3 is made up of 17 amino acids. The CDR3 DNA sequence: TGTGCCAGCCGCCTCTTAGCGGGTGGTCTTTTCTCCTACGAGCAGTACTTC. It yields the protein CASRLLAGGLFSYEQYF.

This clone has a single count. The gene calls are TRBV5-8 and TRBJ1-5; D gene uncertain. Deletions cut 4 bases from V and 0 bases from J, with 5 bases between. The V gene's germline CDR1 is SGHTS and CDR2 YDEGEE. CDR3 size: 13 residues. CDR3 DNA sequence: TGTGCCAGCAGCCCCAGTAGCAATCAGCCCCAGCATTTT. This translates into CASSPSSNQPQHF.

The V call is TRBV10-2, the J call TRBJ2-5, with TRBD2 matching 10 bases. Germline V gene data show CDR1 as WSHSY and CDR2 as SAAADI. The CDR3 is 17 amino acids. Germline trimming cut 6 bases from V and 2 bases from J; bases unmatched to any gene: 12. CDR3 sequence: CASRPSGTSVLQETQYF. Here the CDR3 DNA reads TGCGCCAGCAGACCCTCCGGGACTAGCGTACTGCAAGAGACCCAGTACTTC.

The sample holds one count of this clone. The chain recombines TRBV6-1 with TRBJ2-1; unclear D gene. V was cut by 4 bases and J by 2 bases, with 15 bases left in between. The CDR3 is 16 residues long. Germline lookup yields CDR1 MNHNS and CDR2 SASEGT. In nucleotides, the CDR3 is TGTGCCAGCAGTGCTATTGGTCAGATAACCTACAATGAGCAGTTCTTC. This encodes CASSAIGQITYNEQFF.

In its sample, this clone was seen once. V is TRBV7-9 and J is TRBJ1-2; D unclear. Trimming cost V 3 bases and J 3 bases, with 8 bases left between them. Looked up from germline, CDR1 is SEHNR and CDR2 is FQNEAQ (reference sequence). This CDR3 comprises 13 residues. The CDR3 region is CASSLEEDYGYTF. CDR3 nucleotides: TGTGCCAGCAGCTTGGAGGAAGACTATGGCTACACCTTC.

The chain carries TRBV2 and TRBJ2-6, with D maybe TRBD1 (6 bases). Between the trimmed V and J ends, which lost 5 bases and 0 bases, there was a span of 17 bases. Germline-derived CDR1 and CDR2 are SNHLY and FYNNEI. This CDR3 spans 18 amino acids. The CDR3 here is CASSRGSQTFSGANVLTF. DNA of the CDR3: TGTGCCAGCAGTAGGGGGTCCCAAACCTTCTCTGGGGCCAACGTCCTGACTTTC. Based on the CDR3 plus reference TRBV2 and TRBJ2-6, the full variable domain is EPEVTQTPSHQVTQMGQEVILRCVPISNHLYFYWYRQILGQKVEFLVSFYNNEISEKSEIFDDQFSVERPDGSNFTLKIRSTKLEDSAMYFCASSRGSQTFSGANVLTFGAGSRLTVL.

V gene TRBV7-2 combines with J gene TRBJ2-3; D unresolved. Trimming shortened V by 7 bases and J by 0 bases, and 8 bases separated the two germline ends. Per the germline V gene, CDR1 is SGHTA and CDR2 is FQGNSA. The CDR3 totals 13 residues. The CDR3 coding sequence is TGTGCCAGCATGAGAGTCAGCACAGATACGCAGTATTTT. This encodes CASMRVSTDTQYF.

J is TRBJ2-7 and V is TRBV7-9; 7 nucleotides align to TRBD1. There are 15 residues in the CDR3. Germline V gene data show CDR1 as SEHNR and CDR2 as FQNEAQ (reference sequence). The V and J ends lost 3 bases and 5 bases, in that order; junction bases with no gene match: 10. In DNA, the CDR3 is TGTGCCAGCAGCTTCTGGGGGCAGGGGGTTGACGAGCAGTACTTC. As protein: CASSFWGQGVDEQYF.

Worth noting for this clone: This sample includes further DNA sequences coding for the same CDR3. The chain has TRBV27 and TRBJ1-4; no definite D call. The CDR3 is 14 amino acids. Germline assignment: CDR1 MNHEY and CDR2 SMNVEV (reference sequence). Trimming cost V 2 bases and J 4 bases, with 8 bases left between them. DNA of the CDR3: TGTGCCAGCAGTTTAATGTCCGGTAATGAAAAACTGTTTTTT. It specifies CASSLMSGNEKLFF.

As to this clone: Germline is not matched at one junction end, which may reflect a read error. Other DNA sequences in this specimen translate into the identical CDR3. The genes are TRBV25-1 and TRBJ2-5; no definite D call. The germline CDR1 and CDR2 sequences are MGHDK and SYGVNS. There are 13 residues in the CDR3. The CDR3 nucleotides read TGTGCCACCTCTTATAACGGTCAAGAGACTCAGTACTTC. The encoded protein is CATSYNGQETQYF.

The chain has TRBV7-9 and TRBJ2-1; D gene ambiguous. Per the germline V gene, CDR1 is SEHNR and CDR2 is FQNEAQ (reference sequence). The CDR3 has 13 residues. With 5 bases removed from V and 7 bases from J, the gap between germline ends came to 12 bases. CDR3 coding DNA: TGTGCCAGCAGCCCACCCGTCGGGAATGAGCAGTTCTTC. This sequence encodes CASSPPVGNEQFF.

This sequence joins TRBV7-2 and TRBJ2-5, with 10 bases matching TRBD1. The J call is doubtful: the DNA matches TRBJ2-7 better. Looked up from germline, CDR1 is SGHTA and CDR2 is FQGNSA. The CDR3 is 14 residues long. Here the CDR3 DNA reads TGTGCCAGCAGCGCGCCGACAGGGGGCCACGAGCAGTACTTC. Amino acids: CASSAPTGGHEQYF.